This TCR beta chain is from a study of Graves' ophthalmopathy and Graves' hyperthyroidism (dated by TCRdb to between 2018 and 2020). About the full investigation: Hyperthyroidism was considered stable if no progression to ophthalmopathy occurred within 18 months of follow-up. TCR beta repertoire signatures were used to distinguish Graves' ophthalmopathy from Graves' hyperthyroidism and to predict progression to ophthalmopathy. In total, 135 blood samples were TCR-sequenced: under 45 ophthalmopathy, 80 or so hyperthyroidism and approximately 17 hyperthyroidism-to-ophthalmopathy patients. To explore V-J signatures that separate ophthalmopathy from hyperthyroidism, a discovery set of approximately 100 patients was enrolled, consisting of roughly 45 with ophthalmopathy and around 57 with stable hyperthyroidism. An independent validation cohort comprised roughly 20 hyperthyroidism patients and roughly 15 patients who later progressed from hyperthyroidism to ophthalmopathy. In roughly 6 hyperthyroidism patients, the T-cell repertoires found in thyroid tissue were compared with those found in blood. After sampling, hyperthyroidism patients received methimazole starting at 30 mg daily, and ophthalmopathy patients received high-dose intravenous methylprednisolone. The paper as a whole reports these results and caveats: The 13-signature model separated ophthalmopathy from stable hyperthyroidism with around 90% sensitivity and 81.08% specificity in cross-validation, and 80%/75% in the test set. In validation, the model predicted ophthalmopathy progression with about 70% sensitivity and around 72% specificity; more than ten predicted patients were CT-confirmed with GO in a median of roughly 6.8 months. Sample size was not predetermined statistically, and investigators were not blinded to group allocation. Most expanded thyroid clonotypes with a frequency above 0.001 also appeared in blood, which suggests that blood repertoires may reflect the immune response in the thyroid.

From a lookup of the germline V gene (reference sequence), CDR1 and CDR2 are SEHNR and FQNEAQ. The germline V and J ends show losses of 3 bases and 5 bases respectively, and no gene match explains 10 bases of the junction. From the cysteine through the phenylalanine, the CDR3 covers 15 amino acids. This entry keeps only the CDR3 DNA: 45 bases, framed from base 1. For repertoire sequencing, TCR beta CDR3 regions were amplified from RNA transcripts. The first round was an RT-PCR using HTBI primers with the Qiagen OneStep RT-PCR kit, and this first round was followed by a second-round multiplex PCR, then size selection and purification. Sequencing of the libraries was carried out on an Illumina HiSeq2000 in paired-end mode with 100 bp reads. The source study handled its data this way. SOAPnuke was used to process the reads, throwing out any read that had adapters, had uncalled bases, had a mean Phred below 15, or lacked an exact constant-primer or identifier match. High-quality paired reads were merged with COPE v1.2.5. Clonotypes were defined as unique nucleotide sequences and were aligned to IMGT TRB V, D and J references using MiTCR v1.1. Only V-J combinations with frequency above 0.0001 were analysed, covering around 99% of repertoires. A TCR clonal expansion and chaos score per V-J combination was defined as the ratio of F50 clonal expansion to chaos observed in the TCRdist matrix. Features were reduced by Welch's t-statistics and random forest to approximately 13 V-J combinations, which fed a naive Bayes classifier. The similarity between thyroid and blood repertoires was quantified using the Morisita-Horn index. The public reads were reanalyzed by TCRdb: fastp trimming at Q25, MiXCR alignment, in-frame beta chains only. When rows share a CDR3 protein, they turn into one entry using the most common DNA and genes. In this record, the V and J calls reflect TCRdb's handling and not the investigators' own analysis. Present in this sample are 560,000 or so distinct CDR3 sequences, approximately 35% of which were seen just once. The ten biggest clones cover 3.5% to 5% of the sample.

Note on this clonotype: Its antigen remains undetermined. One base away there is no much larger clone; base qualities are not given.

Hyperthyroidism patients were newly diagnosed, with disease duration under 2 months, and aged 18 to 65 years. Patients with other autoimmune diseases, uncontrolled infections, pregnancy or lactation were excluded from the study. Clinical symptoms, serum thyroxine, TRAb, thyroid ultrasound and orbital computed tomography were used for diagnosis. Total RNA was extracted with Trizol reagent and quality-checked on an Agilent 2100 Bioanalyzer. The clonotype comes from an adult man with Graves' hyperthyroidism. The rearrangement joined TRBV7-9 to TRBJ2-7; 7 of the junction bases match TRBD1. Sequencing was carried out using peripheral blood or thyroid tissue (not recorded which). The CDR3 loop reads CASSFRARGIDEQYF. The DNA sequence is TGTGCCAGCAGCTTCCGGGCCAGGGGGATCGACGAGCAGTACTTC.